Listed here are 15 T cell receptor beta chains from one sample, sequenced in a study of blood T cell repertoires in COVID-19. Repertoires were generated with immunoSEQ multiplex PCR, while TCRdb's copy carries only in-frame clones and drops some. In the table there are approximately 100,000 clones, about 90% of which are singletons. The sequenced material came from peripheral blood. These receptor sequences come from a human donor in a cohort sampled during active COVID-19.

This CDR3 reads CASSLLVSPLHF. CDR3 coding DNA: TGTGCCAGCAGTTTATTAGTGTCACCCCTCCACTTT. The chain combines TRBV28 with TRBJ1-6; D unresolved. CDR3 length: 12 amino acids. In germline, CDR1 is MDHEN, CDR2 SYDVKM. The V gene lost 1 base and the J gene lost 10 bases, with 5 bases spanning the gap.

This chain joins TRBV7-6 and TRBJ1-4; TRBD1 agrees at 9 bases. CDR1 is SGHVS and CDR2 is FNYEAQ in the germline V gene. The CDR3 is 14 amino acids. J gave up 5 bases and V 5 bases, and 3 bases lay outside the gene matches. The CDR3: CASSGDRANEKLFF. The CDR3 DNA sequence: TGTGCCAGCAGCGGGGACAGGGCGAATGAAAAACTGTTTTTT.

CDR3 loop: CASSFTQVVDEKLFF. The DNA for the CDR3 is TGTGCCAGCAGTTTCACCCAGGTCGTTGATGAAAAACTGTTTTTT. The J gene is TRBJ1-4, the V gene TRBV28; D gene unclear. The V and J ends lost 3 bases and 6 bases respectively, with 14 bases between them. The CDR3 length is 15 residues. CDR1 is MDHEN, CDR2 SYDVKM, per germline.

CDR3 loop: CASSSDRGDEQFF. Written as DNA, the CDR3 is TGTGCCAGCAGCTCCGACAGGGGTGATGAGCAGTTCTTC. The chain carries TRBV7-6 and TRBJ2-1; 8 nucleotides align to TRBD1. Trimming removed 4 bases from V and 8 bases from J; junction bases left unmatched: 4. In germline, CDR1 is SGHVS, CDR2 FNYEAQ. CDR3 length: 13 residues. The full variable domain, completed using reference TRBV7-6 and TRBJ2-1, is GAGVSQSPRYKVTKRGQDVALRCDPISGHVSLYWYRQALGQGPEFLTYFNYEAQQDKSGLPNDRFSAERPEGSISTLTIQRTEQRDSAMYRCASSSDRGDEQFFGPGTRLTVL.

This chain connects TRBV20-1 to TRBJ2-1; 13 nucleotides line up with TRBD2. V trimming: 3 bases; J trimming: 8 bases; junction bases outside the gene matches: 16. CDR3 length: 18 residues. Germline V CDR1 and CDR2: DFQATT, SNEGSKA (reference sequence). The chain's CDR3 is CSASLLLAGGPGSHEQFF. CDR3 DNA sequence: TGCAGTGCTAGTCTTTTACTAGCGGGAGGGCCCGGGAGCCATGAGCAGTTCTTC.

The chain joins TRBV28 to TRBJ1-2; 9 bases line up with TRBD1. The trim removed 1 base at V and 6 bases at J, leaving 6 bases unmatched. Germline-derived CDR1 and CDR2 are MDHEN and SYDVKM. This CDR3 contains 15 residues. The CDR3 sequence: CASSLYRGLRNGYTF. DNA of the CDR3: TGTGCCAGCAGTTTATACAGGGGGCTGAGGAATGGCTACACCTTC.

This sequence joins TRBV24-1 and TRBJ2-4; TRBD1 might be the D (6 bases). Germline assignment: CDR1 KGHDR and CDR2 SFDVKD. The V gene lost 10 bases and the J gene lost 3 bases, with 15 bases spanning the gap. This CDR3 has 14 residues. The CDR3 nucleotides are TGTGCCACAAACAGGGATCTTGTCAAAAACATTCAGTACTTC. Its translation: CATNRDLVKNIQYF.

CDR3 loop: CAISESSGAFYNEQFF. The CDR3, as DNA: TGTGCCATCAGTGAGTCTAGCGGGGCTTTCTACAATGAGCAGTTCTTC. The rearrangement links TRBV10-3 to TRBJ2-1, with TRBD2 matching over 8 bases. V was pared by 0 bases and J by 3 bases, with 4 bases of the junction left unmatched. This CDR3 has 16 residues. Looked up from germline, CDR1 is ENHRY and CDR2 is SYGVKD.

This chain uses TRBV15 with TRBJ2-1; D may be TRBD1 (5 bases). Germline-derived CDR1 and CDR2 are LNHNV and YYDKDF (reference sequence). V lost 2 bases, J lost 5 bases, and 13 bases lay in between. There are 15 residues in the CDR3. CDR3 bases: TGTGCCACCAGCAGACGCCAGGGTCTAAACAATGAGCAGTTCTTC. This codes for CATSRRQGLNNEQFF.

The chain recombines TRBV30 with TRBJ1-3; TRBD1 aligns across 7 bases. Trimming at V came to 4 bases and at J to 4 bases, leaving 4 bases not matched to a gene. The CDR3 contains 13 residues. Germline V gives CDR1 GTSNPN, CDR2 SVGIG (reference sequence). The CDR3 DNA reads as TGTGCCTGGACCAAACAGGGGGGAAACACCATATATTTT. Its translation is CAWTKQGGNTIYF.

This clone was observed once. The junction shows a germline mismatch at one end, possibly a read error. The chain carries TRBV6-1 and TRBJ2-1; D call uncertain. Per germline, CDR1 MNHNS and CDR2 SASEGT. The CDR3 runs 13 residues. The DNA of the CDR3 is TGTGCCAGCTGTGAGGCCGCCTACAATGAGCAGTTCTTC. Amino acids: CASCEAAYNEQFF.

The chain recombines TRBV24-1 with TRBJ1-5, with D perhaps matching TRBD1 (5 bases). Trimming removed 4 bases at V and 5 bases at J, with 17 bases between. The CDR3 spans 16 residues. Germline V gives CDR1 KGHDR, CDR2 SFDVKD. The CDR3 coding sequence is TGTGCCACCAGTGACCCTACAAGGGGTATCGATCAGCCCCAGCATTTT. This encodes CATSDPTRGIDQPQHF.

This clone came up many times. The rearrangement uses TRBV2 and TRBJ2-1; 10 bases fit TRBD2. CDR3 length: 16 amino acids. Germline V gene data show CDR1 as SNHLY and CDR2 as FYNNEI. J gave up 10 bases and V 7 bases, and 16 bases lay outside the gene matches. The CDR3 spells CASTKGASGRWAEQFF. In nucleotides, the CDR3 is TGTGCCAGCACCAAAGGCGCTAGCGGGAGATGGGCCGAGCAGTTCTTC.

The V gene is TRBV5-1, the J gene TRBJ1-2, with D unclear. V lost 5 bases, J lost 6 bases, and 17 bases lay in between. Germline CDR1 and CDR2: SGHRS and YFSETQ. The CDR3 contains 14 residues. The CDR3, as DNA: TGCGCCAGCAGTAGGGCTCTAGGAGGAGATGGCTACACCTTC. Its protein is CASSRALGGDGYTF. Drawing the rest from reference TRBV5-1 and TRBJ1-2, the complete variable domain is KAGVTQTPRYLIKTRGQQVTLSCSPISGHRSVSWYQQTPGQGLQFLFEYFSETQRNKGNFPGRFSGRQFSNSRSEMNVSTLELGDSALYLCASSRALGGDGYTFGSGTRLTVV.

The chain employs TRBV7-2 and TRBJ2-5; 13 nucleotides line up with TRBD2. Germline CDR1 reads SGHTA; CDR2 reads FQGNSA. CDR3 length: 16 amino acids. J was trimmed by 4 bases and V by 1 base; bases with no gene match: 3. The DNA for the CDR3 is TGTGCCAGCAGCTTAGTAACTAGCGGGGGGGGAGAGACCCAGTACTTC. Amino acid sequence: CASSLVTSGGGETQYF.